Sequencing of this TCR beta chain was carried out in a study of T cell repertoires in cytomegalovirus infection. Study details: Recently identified HLA-C-restricted CMV epitopes were among the peptides used.

This clonotype has only one observation. Its antigen is as yet unknown. One entry per CDR3 protein results from TCRdb running MiXCR on the reads. The table includes 900,000 to 950,000 distinct CDR3 sequences, about a third detected once. The clonotype originates from a human donor in good health (CMV status not recorded). Some clones in this sample may be carry-over from other donors' samples. Sequencing was performed on cultured CD8+ T cells from PBMCs, taken from culture after CMV antigen stimulation.

The CDR3 spells CSARDHLANVGTDTQYF. The CDR3 DNA sequence: TGCAGTGCTAGAGACCATCTAGCCAATGTGGGCACAGATACGCAGTATTTT. This chain uses TRBV20-1 with TRBJ2-3, with D tentatively TRBD2 (5 bases). Germline CDR1 and CDR2: DFQATT and SNEGSKA (reference sequence). CDR3 length equals 17 residues. The ends were cut back, 0 bases at V and 1 base at J, with 17 bases in the middle.